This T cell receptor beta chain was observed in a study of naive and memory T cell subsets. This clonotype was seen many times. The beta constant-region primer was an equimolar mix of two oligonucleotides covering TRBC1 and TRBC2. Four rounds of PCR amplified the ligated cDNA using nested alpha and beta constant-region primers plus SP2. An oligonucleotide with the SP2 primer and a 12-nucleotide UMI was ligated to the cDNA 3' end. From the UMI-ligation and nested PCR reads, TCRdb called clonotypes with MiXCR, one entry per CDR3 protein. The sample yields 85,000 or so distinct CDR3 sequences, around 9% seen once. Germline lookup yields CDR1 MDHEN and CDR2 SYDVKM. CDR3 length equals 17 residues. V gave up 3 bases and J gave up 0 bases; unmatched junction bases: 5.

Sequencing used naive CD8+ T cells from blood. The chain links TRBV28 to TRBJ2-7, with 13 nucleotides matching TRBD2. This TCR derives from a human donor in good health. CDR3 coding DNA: TGTGCCAGCAGTTTGGGACTAGCGGGACCGGGCTCCTACGAGCAGTACTTC. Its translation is CASSLGLAGPGSYEQYF.